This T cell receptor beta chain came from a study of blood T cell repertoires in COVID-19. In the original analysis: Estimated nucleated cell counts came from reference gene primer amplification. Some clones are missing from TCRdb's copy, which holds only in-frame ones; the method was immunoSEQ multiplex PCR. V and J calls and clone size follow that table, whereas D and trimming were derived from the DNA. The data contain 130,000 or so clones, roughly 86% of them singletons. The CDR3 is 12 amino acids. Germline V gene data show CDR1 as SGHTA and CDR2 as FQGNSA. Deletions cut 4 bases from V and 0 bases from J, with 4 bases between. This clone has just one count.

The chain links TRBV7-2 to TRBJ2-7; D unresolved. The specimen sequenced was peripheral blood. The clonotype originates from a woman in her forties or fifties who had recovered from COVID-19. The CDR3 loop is CASSYSSYEQYF. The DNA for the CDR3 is TGTGCCAGCAGCTACAGCTCCTACGAGCAGTACTTC. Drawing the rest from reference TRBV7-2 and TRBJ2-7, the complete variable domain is GAGVSQSPSNKVTEKGKDVELRCDPISGHTALYWYRQSLGQGLEFLIYFQGNSAPDKSGLPSDRFSAERTGGSVSTLTIQRTQQEDSAVYLCASSYSSYEQYFGPGTRLTVT.